This T cell receptor beta chain was captured by sequencing in a study of identical twins. Study results and limitations: Among beta out-of-frame sequences, excess sharing between twins appeared weaker. Memory repertoires lacked the insertion deficit that abundant cord blood beta clonotypes showed.

TCRdb analysed the 5' RACE reads with MiXCR anew, one entry per CDR3 protein. The sample has about 240,000 distinct CDR3 sequences; roughly 12% are singletons. In this sample, this clonotype turned up many times. Its matching antigen is unknown. Germline assignment: CDR1 SNHLY and CDR2 FYNNEI. The CDR3 is made up of 14 amino acids. V was clipped by 8 bases and J by 5 bases, with 18 bases between them. These same records also appear under a second study, on yellow fever vaccine responses in identical twins.

This clonotype originated in a woman aged 18-29 years in good health. The rearrangement uses TRBV2 and TRBJ2-5; D uncertain. The material sequenced was memory (CD45RO+) T cells sorted from blood. The CDR3 spells CASVGPFRKETQYF. The CDR3 DNA is TGTGCCAGCGTAGGTCCCTTTCGGAAGGAGACCCAGTACTTC.